A single sample gave rise to the 29 T cell receptor beta chains below, sequenced in a study of CXCR3-negative and CXCR3-positive naive CD8 T cells. Libraries of TRB cDNA were made by 5' RACE and carried UMIs. Reanalyzing the 5' RACE reads, TCRdb keeps one entry per CDR3 protein, without DNA. The clone table shows around 150,000 distinct CDR3 sequences, with the ten largest holding approximately 0.4%. These receptors' targets are unknown. Notes on the study in general: Naive cells that were CXCR3-positive had more hydrophobic TRB CDR3s (compared with CXCR3-negative naive cells).

The sample was naive CXCR3+ CD8+ T cells from blood. The subset here: CD45RO-CCR7+CD27+CD95- naive CD8+ T cells expressing CXCR3 (TNR3+). These receptors all come from a human donor in good health. Some clones in this sample may be carry-over from other donors' samples.

The chain recombines TRBV2 with TRBJ1-5; the TCRdb D gene call, TRBD1, has no DNA to confirm it. The V gene's germline CDR1 is SNHLY and CDR2 FYNNEI. The CDR3 is made up of 15 amino acids. The CDR3 spells CASSELDRWDQPQHF.

The CDR3 here is CASSQRHGDYEQYF. The chain employs TRBV19 and TRBJ2-7; TCRdb indicates TRBD1, and absent DNA this call remains unverified. The germline CDR1 and CDR2 sequences are LNHDA and SQIVND (reference sequence). The CDR3 sequence is 14 residues long. The whole variable domain, filled in from reference TRBV19 and TRBJ2-7, reads DGGITQSPKYLFRKEGQNVTLSCEQNLNHDAMYWYRQDPGQGLRLIYYSQIVNDFQKGDIAEGYSVSREKKESFPLTVTSAQKNPTAFYLCASSQRHGDYEQYFGPGTRLTVT.

The V call is TRBV7-9, the J call TRBJ2-6; TCRdb proposes TRBD2, but this gene call is untestable without DNA. Germline CDR1 and CDR2: SEHNR and FQNEAQ (reference sequence). The CDR3 has 18 residues. The CDR3 sequence: CASSLVVVGLSGANVLTF.

This chain links TRBV7-9 with TRBJ1-2. Germline V lookup: CDR1 SEHNR, CDR2 FQNEAQ (reference sequence). This CDR3 has 12 amino acids. CDR3 sequence: CASSPDVYGYTF.

CDR3 in amino acids: CASSPRWVAGSSSYEQYF. V is TRBV5-6 and J is TRBJ2-7; TCRdb's D gene call, TRBD2, goes unchecked for lack of DNA. The CDR3 consists of 18 residues. CDR1 is SGHDT, CDR2 YYEEEE, per germline.

The rearrangement uses TRBV3-1 and TRBJ2-7; no DNA is available, so the TRBD1 call from TCRdb remains unchecked. From germline, CDR1 is LGHDT and CDR2 YNNKEL (reference sequence). This CDR3 has 20 amino acids. Here the CDR3 reads CASSQDRGELSEWASYEQYF.

The gene calls are TRBV29-1 and TRBJ2-7; TCRdb designates TRBD2, a call that cannot be tested without DNA. The length of the CDR3 is 12 residues. Per germline, CDR1 SQVTM and CDR2 ANQGSEA. Here the CDR3 reads CSVREASYEQYF.

V and J are TRBV29-1 and TRBJ1-2; checking the TCRdb D call of TRBD1 is not possible without DNA. Germline assignment: CDR1 SQVTM and CDR2 ANQGSEA. The CDR3 is 14 residues long. The CDR3 loop is CSVEDWGTGNGYTF.

V usage is TRBV12-3 or TRBV12-4 and J usage is TRBJ1-1; TCRdb outputs TRBD1, but without DNA this stays unchecked. This CDR3 region has 14 residues. CDR3 sequence reads: CASSFEGTNTEAFF.

The chain employs TRBV28 and TRBJ1-1; TCRdb's D call of TRBD1 is untestable without DNA. The CDR3 is 15 amino acids. The germline V gene has CDR1 MDHEN and CDR2 SYDVKM. The CDR3: CASSRQGILDTEAFF.

The chain carries TRBV19 and TRBJ2-2. Germline loops: CDR1 LNHDA, CDR2 SQIVND (reference sequence). This CDR3 has 14 amino acids. The CDR3 spells CASSIDGYTGELFF.

J is TRBJ2-5 and V is TRBV25-1; the TCRdb D gene call, TRBD1, has no DNA to confirm it. Germline-derived CDR1 and CDR2 are MGHDK and SYGVNS. The CDR3 loop spans 16 amino acids. CDR3 sequence: CASTQTGPFEEETQYF.

The CDR3 loop reads CSVAETVYEQYF. The chain joins TRBV29-1 to TRBJ2-7. The length of the CDR3 is 12 residues. The germline gives CDR1 SQVTM, CDR2 ANQGSEA.

The genes are TRBV11-3 and TRBJ2-3; TCRdb designates TRBD2, a call that cannot be tested without DNA. The CDR3 has 18 residues. Germline CDR1 and CDR2: SGHNT and YENEEA. CDR3 sequence reads: CASSPGTSGGHSTDTQYF.

The chain joins TRBV4-1 to TRBJ2-7; the TCRdb D gene call, TRBD2, has no DNA to confirm it. Germline CDR1 MGHRA, CDR2 YSYEKL. The CDR3 has 15 residues. The CDR3 here is CASSPGLADSYEQYF.

The CDR3 protein is CASRSTSGLYTDTQYF. The V gene is TRBV2, the J gene TRBJ2-3; TCRdb gives TRBD2 as the D gene, but with no DNA this cannot be confirmed. The CDR3 consists of 16 residues. Germline V gene sequence: CDR1 SNHLY, CDR2 FYNNEI.

This chain links TRBV3-1 with TRBJ2-1; TCRdb picks TRBD2, but there is no DNA to check that call. The CDR3 sequence is 16 residues long. In germline, CDR1 is LGHDT, CDR2 YNNKEL (reference sequence). CDR3 loop: CASSKLSGASYNEQFF.

This chain's CDR3 is CASSYGQGPYNEQFF. This chain joins TRBV6-5 and TRBJ2-1; TCRdb returns TRBD1, unconfirmable since there is no DNA. Germline values: CDR1 MNHEY, CDR2 SVGAGI. CDR3 length: 15 amino acids.

V is TRBV28 and J is TRBJ2-1; TCRdb reports TRBD2, a call that lacks DNA to check it against. The CDR3 totals 17 residues. The germline CDR1 and CDR2 sequences are MDHEN and SYDVKM. CDR3 amino acids: CASSFGNMGEGQDEQFF.

The V gene is TRBV25-1, the J gene TRBJ2-7; checking the TCRdb D call of TRBD2 is not possible without DNA. The CDR3 is 16 residues long. The germline V gene encodes CDR1 MGHDK and CDR2 SYGVNS. The CDR3 loop reads CASSESRGGFTYEQYF.

The rearrangement uses TRBV28 and TRBJ2-7; the D call of TRBD1 rests on TCRdb alone, since no DNA is present to check it. The germline V gene has CDR1 MDHEN and CDR2 SYDVKM. CDR3 length: 13 amino acids. This CDR3 reads CASSLSPRLEQYF.

The chain has TRBV6-5 and TRBJ2-1; TCRdb's D gene call, TRBD1, goes unchecked for lack of DNA. The length of the CDR3 is 15 residues. Germline assignment: CDR1 MNHEY and CDR2 SVGAGI. CDR3 protein: CASSYVGGRYNEQFF.

The V call is TRBV5-5, the J call TRBJ2-7. CDR3 length: 13 amino acids. Germline V CDR1 and CDR2: SGHKS, YYEKEE (reference sequence). The CDR3 region is CASSMDVPYEQYF.

The chain links TRBV6-5 to TRBJ2-2. This CDR3 is 13 amino acids long. CDR1 MNHEY and CDR2 SVGAGI come from the germline V gene. CDR3: CASSPQVTGELFF.

V gene TRBV29-1 combines with J gene TRBJ1-1. The V gene's germline CDR1 is SQVTM and CDR2 ANQGSEA. The CDR3 has 12 residues. The CDR3 here is CSAEGESTEAFF.

This chain uses TRBV28 with TRBJ1-2; the D call of TRBD1 rests on TCRdb alone, since no DNA is present to check it. Germline V lookup: CDR1 MDHEN, CDR2 SYDVKM. The CDR3 consists of 16 residues. The CDR3 protein is CASSLYGQGENYGYTF.

CDR3 sequence reads: CASSSRAENEQYF. V gene TRBV5-1 combines with J gene TRBJ2-7; TCRdb designates TRBD2, a call that cannot be tested without DNA. The CDR3 consists of 13 residues. CDR1 is SGHRS, CDR2 YFSETQ, per germline.

J is TRBJ2-3 and V is TRBV9; without DNA, the TCRdb call of TRBD2 cannot be checked. Germline CDR1 SGDLS, CDR2 YYNGEE. The CDR3 has 16 residues. CDR3 sequence: CASSVGSGGPSDTQYF.

This chain connects TRBV3-1 to TRBJ2-3; the TCRdb call, TRBD2, lacks DNA for checking. The CDR3 is 16 residues long. The germline gives CDR1 LGHDT, CDR2 YNNKEL (reference sequence). The CDR3 protein is CASSPLDSPSTDTQYF.